This is a list of T cell receptor beta chains from one sample in a study of shared clonotypes between healthy human individuals. Here immunoSEQ multiplex PCR was the method, and the copy in TCRdb shows in-frame clones only, minus some. Of approximately 1.4 million clones detected, 95% to 99% appear once; the ten largest clones hold approximately 0.45%. The specimen sequenced was naive CD4+ T cells sorted from blood. The receptors come from a man younger than 40 in good health. Each CDR3 is given with its conserved first and last residue. Fields, in order: CDR3 protein, V gene, J gene.

CASTKVGRQGALQYF,TRBV28,TRBJ2-7
CASNAPSGEQYF,TRBV25-1,TRBJ2-7
CASSPPDSNYGYTF,TRBV5-4,TRBJ1-2
CASSGGTPHYEQYF,TRBV18,TRBJ2-7
CASSLMEAAYGYTF,TRBV5-6,TRBJ1-2
CASSLILAGVNEQFF,TRBV28,TRBJ2-1
CASSPGLAGAADTQYF,TRBV7-2,TRBJ2-3
CASTPTSGNYEQFF,TRBV6-5,TRBJ2-1
CASSGGTSGTMSEQFF,TRBV5-1,TRBJ2-1
CASSLMEGDIQYF,TRBV7-9,TRBJ2-4
CASSYTGTGVQPQHF,TRBV28,TRBJ1-5
CASSRPGGGSVNQPQHF,TRBV28,TRBJ1-5
CASRPSSNQETQYF,TRBV6-5,TRBJ2-5
CASSLLAVVETQYF,TRBV2,TRBJ2-5
CASSEYVEGTYNEQFF,TRBV10-1,TRBJ2-1
CASSSSSGSYEQYF,TRBV27,TRBJ2-7
CASSLVVGTSGNTIYF,TRBV5-8,TRBJ1-3
CASSLAYHNEQFF,TRBV11-2,TRBJ2-1
CASSPRELAQETQYF,TRBV19,TRBJ2-5
CASSFTDTQYF,TRBV28,TRBJ2-3
CATSRTPRGREQYF,TRBV15,TRBJ2-7
CASSPLPQRAAQETQYF,TRBV11-2,TRBJ2-5
CATGEARGSYGYTF,TRBV15,TRBJ1-2
CASSGTIGTEAFF,TRBV11-2,TRBJ1-1
CASSIGGVGGPQPQHF,TRBV19,TRBJ1-5
CASSPRDRSSGNTIYF,TRBV11-2,TRBJ1-3
CASSLVPQGALENEQFF,TRBV7-3,TRBJ2-1
CASSTAPDAEAFF,TRBV5-1,TRBJ1-1
CASSARTFGTASYEQYF,TRBV18,TRBJ2-7
CASSLGDVPYEQYF,TRBV7-8,TRBJ2-7
CASSELGQGYEKLFF,TRBV5-1,TRBJ1-4